Described below is a single T cell receptor (beta chain) sequence and its context. The data stem from a study of blood T cell repertoires in COVID-19. With V trimmed by 4 bases and J by 0 bases, 0 bases remained unmatched. This CDR3 is built from 14 residues. Looked up from germline, CDR1 is LGHNA and CDR2 is YNFKEQ. Assay: immunoSEQ multiplex PCR; the TCRdb copy retains only in-frame clones and omits some. The data show 150,000 to 200,000 clones, with 75% to 80% seen just once and about 28% held by the top ten. The gene calls are TRBV4-2 and TRBJ2-7, with TRBD2 identical over 10 bases. The sample was peripheral blood. This TCR was sampled from an older woman with acute or convalescent COVID-19. CDR3 residues: CASSPSGSSYEQYF. Here the CDR3 DNA reads TGTGCCAGCAGCCCTAGCGGGAGCTCCTACGAGCAGTACTTC.